These T cell receptor beta chains were read from a single sample in a study of cytomegalovirus exposure and HLA in healthy donors. Profiling relied on immunoSEQ multiplex PCR, and the TCRdb table lists in-frame clones only, not all of them. The sample yields about 330,000 clones, roughly 87% seen once. Material: PBMCs. All receptors derive from a woman younger than 45 in good health and CMV-seropositive. The CDR3 runs from the conserved cysteine through the conserved F or W. A D gene is named only where the DNA matches it firmly. Rows give clone size only sometimes, using once, few, many, or a class for an expanded clone.

v_call: TRBV27; j_call: TRBJ2-5; clone_size: -; d_call: TRBD1; cdr3_aa: CASSPGTAQETQYF; cdr3_nt: TGTGCCAGCAGCCCTGGGACAGCACAAGAGACCCAGTACTTC
v_call: TRBV2; j_call: TRBJ1-1; clone_size: -; d_call: TRBD1; cdr3_aa: CASSEDRHTEAFF; cdr3_nt: TGTGCCAGCAGTGAGGACAGGCACACTGAAGCTTTCTTT
v_call: TRBV11-2; j_call: TRBJ2-6; clone_size: -; d_call: TRBD2; cdr3_aa: CASAGGMFRSGANVLTF; cdr3_nt: TGTGCCAGCGCGGGGGGGATGTTCCGCTCTGGGGCCAACGTCCTGACTTTC
v_call: TRBV13; j_call: TRBJ2-7; clone_size: -; d_call: -; cdr3_aa: CASSYSYTDEQYF; cdr3_nt: TGTGCCAGCAGCTATTCGTACACGGACGAGCAGTACTTC
v_call: TRBV11-2; j_call: TRBJ2-1; clone_size: once; d_call: TRBD2; cdr3_aa: CASSLVVTSGPYNEQFF; cdr3_nt: TGTGCCAGCAGCTTAGTCGTCACTAGCGGACCATACAATGAGCAGTTCTTC
v_call: TRBV5-8; j_call: TRBJ1-5; clone_size: -; d_call: -; cdr3_aa: CASSLSSNQPQHF; cdr3_nt: TGTGCCAGCAGCTTATCGAGCAATCAGCCCCAGCATTTT
v_call: TRBV10-3; j_call: TRBJ1-1; clone_size: -; d_call: -; cdr3_aa: CAIRSTGTLNTEAFF; cdr3_nt: TGTGCCATCCGCTCTACCGGGACCCTGAACACTGAAGCTTTCTTT
v_call: TRBV20-1; j_call: TRBJ2-7; clone_size: -; d_call: -; cdr3_aa: CSATTGWEQYF; cdr3_nt: TGCAGTGCGACGACAGGATGGGAGCAGTACTTC
v_call: TRBV4-3; j_call: TRBJ2-7; clone_size: once; d_call: -; cdr3_aa: CASSQGGQGAYEQYF; cdr3_nt: TGCGCCAGCAGCCAAGGGGGCCAGGGAGCGTACGAGCAGTACTTC
v_call: TRBV7-2; j_call: TRBJ1-2; clone_size: -; d_call: TRBD1; cdr3_aa: CASSSPGGAYMYGYTF; cdr3_nt: TGTGCCAGCAGCTCACCAGGGGGCGCCTATATGTATGGCTACACCTTC
v_call: TRBV29-1; j_call: TRBJ2-1; clone_size: -; d_call: TRBD2; cdr3_aa: CSVESPGGAGGPLAYNEQFF; cdr3_nt: TGCAGCGTGGAATCCCCCGGGGGAGCGGGGGGGCCGTTGGCCTACAATGAGCAGTTCTTC
v_call: TRBV18; j_call: TRBJ1-5; clone_size: -; d_call: -; cdr3_aa: CASSPGRAGNQPQHF; cdr3_nt: TGTGCCAGCTCACCAGGCAGGGCGGGCAATCAGCCCCAGCATTTT
v_call: TRBV5-1; j_call: TRBJ1-6; clone_size: -; d_call: TRBD1; cdr3_aa: CASSPGTGWNENSPLHF; cdr3_nt: TGCGCCAGCAGCCCCGGGACAGGGTGGAACGAGAATTCACCCCTCCACTTT
v_call: TRBV14; j_call: TRBJ2-1; clone_size: -; d_call: -; cdr3_aa: CASSQGTFPSYNEQFF; cdr3_nt: TGTGCCAGCAGCCAGGGGACTTTCCCATCCTACAATGAGCAGTTCTTC
v_call: TRBV11-2; j_call: TRBJ2-7; clone_size: -; d_call: TRBD2; cdr3_aa: CASSLGTAGGGEQYF; cdr3_nt: TGTGCCAGCAGCTTAGGTACAGCGGGAGGGGGTGAGCAGTACTTC
v_call: TRBV29-1; j_call: TRBJ1-2; clone_size: -; d_call: TRBD1; cdr3_aa: CSGETGQGNYGYTF; cdr3_nt: TGCAGCGGGGAAACGGGACAGGGGAACTATGGCTACACCTTC
v_call: TRBV6-1; j_call: TRBJ1-1; clone_size: once; d_call: -; cdr3_aa: CASSAFSENIIPSLAFF; cdr3_nt: TGTGCCAGCAGTGCCTTCAGTGAGAACATAATACCATCGTTGGCTTTCTTT
v_call: TRBV13; j_call: TRBJ1-5; clone_size: -; d_call: TRBD1; cdr3_aa: CASSLGLGTGRFGNQPQHF; cdr3_nt: TGTGCCAGCAGCTTAGGGTTAGGGACAGGGAGATTTGGAAATCAGCCCCAGCATTTT
v_call: TRBV6-5; j_call: TRBJ2-7; clone_size: -; d_call: TRBD1; cdr3_aa: CASSPSQGATYEQYF; cdr3_nt: TGTGCCAGCAGCCCTTCACAGGGGGCCACTTACGAGCAGTACTTC
v_call: TRBV7-9; j_call: TRBJ2-3; clone_size: -; d_call: -; cdr3_aa: CASSLGVSSTDTQYF; cdr3_nt: TGTGCCAGCAGCTTAGGAGTCAGCTCCACAGATACGCAGTATTTT
v_call: TRBV6-5; j_call: TRBJ2-1; clone_size: -; d_call: -; cdr3_aa: CASSLNGGGEQFF; cdr3_nt: TGTGCCAGCAGTCTCAACGGGGGCGGTGAGCAGTTCTTC
v_call: TRBV6-1; j_call: TRBJ2-3; clone_size: -; d_call: -; cdr3_aa: CASIPAALGADTQYF; cdr3_nt: TGTGCCAGCATCCCGGCCGCACTTGGGGCAGATACGCAGTATTTT
v_call: TRBV20-1; j_call: TRBJ2-7; clone_size: -; d_call: -; cdr3_aa: CSASGYEQYF; cdr3_nt: TGCAGTGCTAGCGGCTACGAGCAGTACTTC
v_call: TRBV7-2; j_call: TRBJ2-7; clone_size: once; d_call: TRBD2; cdr3_aa: CASCGGTSGRDEQYF; cdr3_nt: TGTGCCAGCTGCGGAGGAACTAGCGGGAGAGACGAGCAGTACTTC
v_call: TRBV30; j_call: TRBJ1-2; clone_size: -; d_call: -; cdr3_aa: CACSREGPYGYTF; cdr3_nt: TGTGCCTGTAGCCGAGAGGGTCCGTATGGCTACACCTTC
v_call: TRBV15; j_call: TRBJ1-6; clone_size: -; d_call: TRBD1; cdr3_aa: CATSRPPGQGAGNSPLHF; cdr3_nt: TGTGCCACCAGCAGGCCCCCGGGACAGGGGGCCGGTAATTCACCCCTCCACTTT
v_call: TRBV18; j_call: TRBJ1-2; clone_size: few; d_call: -; cdr3_aa: CASSLGRDGYTF; cdr3_nt: TGTGCCAGCTCACTCGGGAGGGATGGCTACACCTTC
v_call: TRBV5-1; j_call: TRBJ2-7; clone_size: -; d_call: -; cdr3_aa: CASSLVQALVDEQYF; cdr3_nt: TGCGCCAGCAGCTTGGTGCAGGCCCTTGTGGACGAGCAGTACTTC
v_call: TRBV15; j_call: TRBJ2-7; clone_size: -; d_call: -; cdr3_aa: CATSRDRDITYEQYF; cdr3_nt: TGTGCCACCAGCAGAGATCGAGACATAACCTACGAGCAGTACTTC
v_call: TRBV18; j_call: TRBJ1-2; clone_size: -; d_call: -; cdr3_aa: CASSPVREGNYGYTF; cdr3_nt: TGTGCCAGCTCACCAGTCAGGGAGGGTAACTATGGCTACACCTTC
v_call: TRBV11-2; j_call: TRBJ2-7; clone_size: -; d_call: -; cdr3_aa: CASSLDRGDYEQYF; cdr3_nt: TGTGCCAGCAGCTTAGATCGTGGGGACTACGAGCAGTACTTC
v_call: TRBV30; j_call: TRBJ2-5; clone_size: -; d_call: -; cdr3_aa: CAWTLGWGTNQETQYF; cdr3_nt: TGTGCCTGGACCCTGGGGTGGGGGACCAACCAAGAGACCCAGTACTTC
v_call: TRBV7-2; j_call: TRBJ2-7; clone_size: -; d_call: TRBD2; cdr3_aa: CASSSGGSSYEQYF; cdr3_nt: TGTGCCAGCAGCTCGGGGGGAAGCTCCTACGAGCAGTACTTC
v_call: TRBV2; j_call: TRBJ2-5; clone_size: -; d_call: -; cdr3_aa: CASRRSGETQYF; cdr3_nt: TGTGCCAGCCGTCGAAGTGGAGAGACCCAGTACTTC
v_call: TRBV6-1; j_call: TRBJ2-7; clone_size: -; d_call: -; cdr3_aa: CASSERGYGQYF; cdr3_nt: TGTGCCAGCAGTGAAAGAGGCTACGGGCAGTACTTC
v_call: TRBV6-5; j_call: TRBJ1-1; clone_size: -; d_call: TRBD1; cdr3_aa: CASSYTGGTEAFF; cdr3_nt: TGTGCCAGCAGTTACACAGGGGGCACTGAAGCTTTCTTT
v_call: TRBV10-3; j_call: TRBJ1-4; clone_size: -; d_call: -; cdr3_aa: CAISGGFNEKLFF; cdr3_nt: TGTGCCATCAGCGGAGGGTTTAATGAAAAACTGTTTTTT
v_call: TRBV13; j_call: TRBJ2-1; clone_size: -; d_call: TRBD2; cdr3_aa: CASSNPGGSSYNEQFF; cdr3_nt: TGTGCCAGCAGTAACCCGGGGGGGAGCTCCTACAATGAGCAGTTCTTC
v_call: TRBV7-3; j_call: TRBJ2-3; clone_size: -; d_call: TRBD2; cdr3_aa: CASSLRARDGAGGDTQYF; cdr3_nt: TGTGCCAGCAGCTTAAGGGCCCGGGACGGCGCGGGGGGAGATACGCAGTATTTT
v_call: TRBV27; j_call: TRBJ2-5; clone_size: -; d_call: -; cdr3_aa: CASSLSRSATQYF; cdr3_nt: TGTGCCAGCAGTTTATCCCGATCCGCGACCCAGTACTTC
v_call: TRBV28; j_call: TRBJ2-7; clone_size: -; d_call: -; cdr3_aa: CASSLSRLHPYEQYF; cdr3_nt: TGTGCCAGCAGTTTGTCCCGGTTACATCCCTACGAGCAGTACTTC
v_call: TRBV7-2; j_call: TRBJ2-5; clone_size: -; d_call: TRBD2; cdr3_aa: CASSFSGGEETQYF; cdr3_nt: TGTGCCAGCAGCTTTTCTGGGGGGGAAGAGACCCAGTACTTC
v_call: TRBV4-3; j_call: TRBJ2-7; clone_size: -; d_call: -; cdr3_aa: CASSQDTLGVYEQYF; cdr3_nt: TGCGCCAGCAGCCAAGACACTTTGGGCGTCTACGAGCAGTACTTC
v_call: TRBV9; j_call: TRBJ1-2; clone_size: few; d_call: -; cdr3_aa: CASSGTGNGYTF; cdr3_nt: TGTGCCAGCAGCGGCACAGGGAATGGCTACACCTTC
v_call: TRBV4-1; j_call: TRBJ2-1; clone_size: -; d_call: TRBD2; cdr3_aa: CASSLSGSSYNEQFF; cdr3_nt: TGCGCCAGCAGCCTTAGCGGGAGCTCCTACAATGAGCAGTTCTTC
v_call: TRBV14; j_call: TRBJ1-4; clone_size: -; d_call: -; cdr3_aa: CASSQERHSNEKLFF; cdr3_nt: TGTGCCAGCAGCCAAGAACGACACAGTAATGAAAAACTGTTTTTT
v_call: TRBV27; j_call: TRBJ2-1; clone_size: -; d_call: -; cdr3_aa: CASRGKGRELDEQFF; cdr3_nt: TGTGCCAGTAGGGGGAAGGGGAGGGAACTCGATGAGCAGTTCTTC
v_call: TRBV28; j_call: TRBJ1-5; clone_size: few; d_call: -; cdr3_aa: CASDWGINQPQHF; cdr3_nt: TGTGCCAGCGATTGGGGGATCAATCAGCCCCAGCATTTT
v_call: TRBV28; j_call: TRBJ1-3; clone_size: -; d_call: TRBD1; cdr3_aa: CASSFPTTGGGNTIYF; cdr3_nt: TGTGCCAGCAGTTTCCCCACGACAGGGGGAGGAAACACCATATATTTT